The following is a T cell receptor (beta chain) sequence with its context. The data are from a study of radiotherapy plus CTLA-4 blockade in lung cancer. Focal radiation plus CTLA-4 blockade with ipilimumab was administered to patients who had chemo-refractory metastatic non-small-cell lung cancer. Assay: immunoSEQ multiplex PCR; the TCRdb copy retains only in-frame clones and omits some. In the table there are roughly 62,000 clones, roughly 77% of which are singletons. Material: peripheral blood, obtained from a patient treated with radiotherapy plus ipilimumab. The receptor was derived from a human donor with non-small cell lung cancer who had a complete response to radiotherapy plus ipilimumab.

CDR3 sequence (DNA): TGCGCCACTGGGGGGGGCGGTTTCTACGAGCAGTACTTC. Translating it yields CATGGGGFYEQYF. The V and J genes are TRBV10-2 and TRBJ2-7; possible D gene TRBD2, 7 bases. CDR3 length equals 13 residues. Germline V gene sequence: CDR1 WSHSY, CDR2 SAAADI. V lost 10 bases to trimming and J lost 3 bases, with 16 bases between them.